The clone carrying this TCR beta chain was seen at least ten times. Its matching antigen is unknown. V lost 3 bases and J 12 bases, leaving 19 bases between the germline ends. The CDR3 is made up of 13 amino acids. Germline lookup yields CDR1 SGDLS and CDR2 YYNGEE. This entry belongs to a study of molecular identifiers for immune sequencing clone quantification. The study's findings and limits: Spiked Jurkat TCR RNA equivalent to one cell reportedly surfaced among roughly 1 million naive cells. It was shown that clones above 20 RNA copies held over 97% of effector molecules, but under 1% in naive cells.

Naive CD8 T cells, phenotype CD8+CD4-CCR7+CD45RA+, were sorted. TCRdb passed the PCR reads through MiXCR, listing each CDR3 protein once. Of just under 650,000 distinct CDR3 sequences listed, 20% are singletons. The V call is TRBV9, the J call TRBJ2-7; D gene uncertain. The sample taken for sequencing was naive CD8+ T cells from blood, with Jurkat cell RNA spiked in. Subset of the sample: FACS-sorted CD8+CD4-CCR7+CD45RA+ naive T cells. The receptor's source is a human donor in good health. Some libraries in this study had Jurkat cell RNA spiked in. DNA for the CDR3: TGTGCCAGCAGCGGGGGATTCGGTCTTGACTTGTACTTC. Translating gives CASSGGFGLDLYF.